The rows below give T cell receptor beta chains drawn from one sample of a study of identifying expanded T cells in peripheral blood. Repertoires were generated with immunoSEQ multiplex PCR, while TCRdb's copy carries only in-frame clones and drops some. This repertoire shows some 99,000 clones, about 85% found once; its top ten account for 7.5% to 9.5%. Sample: blood. The receptors stem from a person aged 18 to 75 in good health. Each CDR3 is given with its conserved first and last residue. The D gene is left open where the match is weak. Clone size is given for some rows only: seen once, a few or many times, or a class if the clone is expanded.

v_gene	d_gene	j_gene	abundance	CDR3nt	CDR3aa
TRBV7-3	-	TRBJ2-7	-	TGTGCCAGCAGCCCGGGACAACACTACGAGCAGTACTTC	CASSPGQHYEQYF
TRBV19	TRBD1	TRBJ1-1	once	TGTGCCAGTAGTATCTCCAGGACAGGGGGCACTGAAGCTTTCTTT	CASSISRTGGTEAFF
TRBV7-6	TRBD1	TRBJ2-7	-	TGTGCCAGCAGCTTAGCGTCCGGGACAGGGGGCTCCTACGAGCAGTACTTC	CASSLASGTGGSYEQYF
TRBV4-2	-	TRBJ2-7	-	TGTGCCAGCAGCCATAACAGGGACGAGCAGTACTTC	CASSHNRDEQYF
TRBV5-1	TRBD1	TRBJ1-1	-	TGCGCCAGCAGCGCCGGGACAGGGGGACCTGAAGCTTTCTTT	CASSAGTGGPEAFF
TRBV5-1	TRBD2	TRBJ2-5	-	TGCGCCAGCAGCCTCCTAGGGGCGGGGGTAGAGACCCAGTACTTC	CASSLLGAGVETQYF
TRBV4-2	-	TRBJ2-3	-	TGTGCCAGCAGCCAAGCAACTAGTACGGGGACAGATACGCAGTATTTT	CASSQATSTGTDTQYF
TRBV28	-	TRBJ2-7	-	TGTGCCAGCAAGCCAAGACAGGAGTATTTGGAGCAGTACTTC	CASKPRQEYLEQYF
TRBV5-1	TRBD2	TRBJ2-3	-	TGCGCCAGCAGCTTGGGACTAGCGGGAGTGATGGGGTATTTT	CASSLGLAGVMGYF
TRBV19	-	TRBJ2-2	once	TGTGCCAGTAGCCTAGTGGCGAACACCGGGGAGCTGTTTTTT	CASSLVANTGELFF
TRBV7-8	-	TRBJ2-7	-	TGTGCCAGCAGCCAGCAGGGACCCGCTTACGAGCAGTACTTC	CASSQQGPAYEQYF
TRBV29-1	TRBD1	TRBJ1-2	once	TGCAGCGTCGGGACAGCTAACTATGGCTACACCTTC	CSVGTANYGYTF
TRBV28	TRBD1	TRBJ1-5	-	TGTGCCAGCAGTTTGAGACAGGGGGCAAGACAGCCCCAGCATTTT	CASSLRQGARQPQHF
TRBV6-5	-	TRBJ1-1	-	TGTGCCAGCAGTCTAACGTCGGGGTTGAACACTGAAGCTTTCTTT	CASSLTSGLNTEAFF
TRBV6-6	TRBD1	TRBJ1-5	-	TGTGCCAGCAGCAGACCCCGGGACAGGCAGCATTTT	CASSRPRDRQHF
TRBV19	-	TRBJ2-4	-	TGTGCCAGTAGCACACAAGACGCAACTCAGTACTTC	CASSTQDATQYF
TRBV7-9	-	TRBJ1-6	once	TGTGCCAGCAGCTTAGGGGGGTCTATTCCCCTCCACTTT	CASSLGGSIPLHF
TRBV7-9	-	TRBJ1-1	-	TGTGCCAGCAATAATGACGGGAACACTGAAGCTTTCTTT	CASNNDGNTEAFF
TRBV4-2	-	TRBJ1-2	-	TGTGCCAGCAGCCCATCGATAGGGGAGAGGACTAACTATGGCTACACCTTC	CASSPSIGERTNYGYTF
TRBV29-1	-	TRBJ2-5	-	TGCAGCACTCGAACAGGGTCTAGAGAAGAGACCCAGTACTTC	CSTRTGSREETQYF
TRBV7-9	TRBD1	TRBJ2-5	-	TGTGCCAGCAGCTTGGGACAGGGTCTGGAGACCCAGTACTTC	CASSLGQGLETQYF
TRBV28	-	TRBJ2-7	-	TGTGCCAGCAGTGGCCGGGCTCGGGGGTTGACCTACGAGCAGTACTTC	CASSGRARGLTYEQYF
TRBV27	-	TRBJ2-7	-	TGTGCCAGCAGTTTCCGGAACAGCTACGAGCAGTACTTC	CASSFRNSYEQYF
TRBV6-4	TRBD2	TRBJ2-1	-	TGTGCCAGCAGTGTAGCGGGGGGTCAGGGGCTTGAGCAGTTCTTC	CASSVAGGQGLEQFF
TRBV9	-	TRBJ1-5	-	TGTGCCAGCAGCGTAGGGGAGGGGGGAGGTCAGCCCCAGCATTTT	CASSVGEGGGQPQHF
TRBV5-5	TRBD1	TRBJ2-7	-	TGTGCCAGCAGCTTGGAAAGACAGGGCCTTTACGAGCAGTACTTC	CASSLERQGLYEQYF
TRBV7-9	-	TRBJ2-1	-	TGTGCCAGCAGCCTGGACAGTTACAATGAGCAGTTCTTC	CASSLDSYNEQFF
TRBV19	-	TRBJ1-4	-	TGTGCCAGTCGTGGGGCGGCAACTAATGAAAAACTGTTTTTT	CASRGAATNEKLFF
TRBV9	-	TRBJ2-1	-	TGTGCCAGCAGCGTAGGGGCCTACAATGAGCAGTTCTTC	CASSVGAYNEQFF
TRBV21-1	-	TRBJ2-2	-	TGTGCCAGCACCGGGACGGAAAACACCGGGGAGCTGTTTTTT	CASTGTENTGELFF
TRBV7-7	-	TRBJ2-5	-	TGTGCCAGCAACCCCTTAGGGCGGGTAAAAGAGACCCAGTACTTC	CASNPLGRVKETQYF
TRBV5-4	-	TRBJ1-2	once	TGTGCCAGCAGCTTGGCCCCAGGGCTGAGCTATGGCTACACCTTC	CASSLAPGLSYGYTF